This T cell receptor (beta chain) was found in a study of shared clonotypes between healthy human individuals (dated by TCRdb to the early 2020s). As for the study more broadly: The cohort included three men and two women between 18 and 49 years of age. Blood TCR repertoires of roughly five healthy adults were deeply sequenced to estimate repertoire size and the extent of clonotype sharing between individuals. Different laboratories and diverse techniques were used to prepare libraries and sequence TCR repertoires, to increase sequencing depth and limit assay-specific biases. For each donor, CD4 naive and CD4 memory were each given three plates, CD8 naive was given two plates, and CD8 memory was given one plate. Per donor, leukapheresis produced somewhere between about 0.85 and 10 billion PBMCs.

Between the V and J ends, shortened by 7 bases and 3 bases respectively, the junction contains 18 bases. The CDR3 contains 16 residues, cysteine and phenylalanine counted. Only CDR3 DNA is held: 48 bases, read in frame from base 1. CDR1 and CDR2 were assigned from the germline V gene (reference sequence) as MNHEY and SMNVEV. As concerns this clone: No antigen is known for it. Per-base quality was not reported, and no clone a single base away is much larger than it.

The investigation overall reported the following: Sharing across several donors was observed for roughly 5% of naive CD4, 3.5% of naive CD8, 2% to 2.5% of memory CD4, and roughly 0.4% of memory CD8 clonotypes. Larger estimated clonotype richness was generally found for naive subsets than for memory subsets. The small number of donors limited the genetic and exposure-history diversity represented. Sampling was limited to blood, and TCR repertoires in tissue likely differ from TCR repertoires in blood. Even with the large sequencing depth, rarefaction of the sorted-subset datasets indicated that sequencing was incomplete. Compared with non-shared clonotypes, the clonotypes found in all four sorted-subset donors had higher generation probabilities. Based on pairwise subsampling, the degree of clonotype sharing among donors was expected to be affected by sequencing depth.

The donors were healthy, HIV-negative adults who had no recently reported acute infections or vaccinations. Only Caucasian adults living in Nashville, Tennessee, USA were represented among the donors. CD4+ T cells were enriched through magnetic negative selection, after which naive cells were positively selected on CD45RA and the remaining negative fraction served as the memory subset. Blood was obtained by leukapheresis, after which PBMCs were separated by Ficoll-Histopaque density gradient centrifugation and cryopreserved in liquid nitrogen vapor phase. Analytical flow cytometry was used to check the purity and quantity of every magnetically sorted T cell population. From each sorted fraction, genomic DNA was isolated and quantified by UV absorbance on a Nanodrop 2000c. Using the deep immunoSEQ assay, TCR CDR3 regions were amplified from genomic DNA by multiplex PCR. For each cell subset, the extracted genomic DNA was distributed evenly across all wells of several immunoSEQ 96-well plates, and each plate served as one replicate. For sorted subsets, each replicate PCR was loaded with roughly 200 ng genomic DNA, equivalent to about 30,000 T cell genomes. Purified libraries were measured with a Qubit 3.0 fluorometer, size-checked on a Bioanalyzer 2100, and measured again with the KAPA Library Quantification kit. Every immunoSEQ 96-well plate was sequenced on a dedicated single-read 150-cycle Illumina NextSeq 550 flow cell. The authors' pipeline ran thus. Because the immunoSEQ output included only junctional sequences and no quality scores, the filtering could not be the same as the filtering used for full-length reads. Sequences were annotated with PyIR, a Python wrapper for IgBLAST v1.9, and V/J genes and CDR3 were assigned using IMGT germline references. Reads were filtered out if the reads had weak V/J assignments (E-value above 1e-6), no CDR3, stop codons, out-of-frame junctions, or ambiguous translated residues. V3J clonotypes were defined as sequences sharing an identical inferred V gene, J gene, and CDR3 amino acid sequence. Percentage overlap between repertoires was calculated by dividing the number of shared unique clonotypes by the size of the smaller repertoire. Three approaches were used to assess repertoire richness: RTK rarefaction, the Chao1 estimator, and Recon v2.1 estimates of unobserved clonotypes. Generation probabilities were computed with OLGA for all TCRbeta clonotypes obtained by the gDNA method from four donors. The clones in this table, taken by TCRdb from immuneACCESS, are in-frame only. Not every clone is retained; where verified, under half of the shortfall comes from an unresolved V gene, and the cause of the rest is unknown. V, J and clone size are those of that table, while D and trimming were read from the DNA. The sample table holds 600,000 to 750,000 clones, of which around 72% were seen once. The ten largest clonotypes hold roughly 1.8% of the sample.

The sequenced material came from memory CD4+ T cells sorted from blood. Read against the paper, the sample's cell subset or site label means: CD45RA-negative fraction. The sequence came from a woman in her 30s in good health. Recombination linked TRBV27 to TRBJ2-2; the D gene lacks a confident call. The DNA sequence is as follows: TGTGCCAGCACCCCCTACCGCGCAGGAGACACCGGGGAGCTGTTTTTT. It codes for CASTPYRAGDTGELFF.